The table lists the clone carrying this TCR beta chain with many counts. What it recognizes is unknown. Germline CDR1 reads SGHTA; CDR2 reads FQGNSA. The CDR3 has 15 amino acids. The V and J ends lost 3 bases and 6 bases, in that order; junction bases with no gene match: 8. TCRdb itself ran the reads through MiXCR, one entry per CDR3 protein. The sample consists of about 180,000 distinct CDR3 sequences, about a sixth of them appearing once. The data were taken from a study of T cell repertoires in cytomegalovirus infection. Study in general: Public TCR beta signatures provided an indication of both CMV infection and a matching HLA type. General study results and limits: Cumulative public TCR beta family frequency identified CMV carriers with the relevant HLA.

The genes are TRBV7-2 and TRBJ2-7, with 10 nucleotides matching TRBD1. Material for sequencing was CD8+ T cells from PBMCs. The TCR sequence derives from a human donor in good health (CMV status not recorded). Some clones in this sample may be carry-over from other donors' samples. The CDR3, as DNA: TGTGCCAGCAGCTTCCCGGGACAGGGGTCCCCCGAGCAGTACTTC. Translated: CASSFPGQGSPEQYF.